These 4 T cell receptor beta chains originate from one sample sequenced in a study of blood T cell repertoires in COVID-19. TCRdb keeps only in-frame clones here, not all; method: immunoSEQ multiplex PCR. The sample has 61,000 or so clones, roughly 86% seen once. What was sequenced was peripheral blood. The receptors derive from a woman in her 50s with active or convalescent COVID-19.

The chain couples TRBV12-3 or TRBV12-4 to TRBJ2-1; 8 bases align to TRBD2. The junction had 7 bases not matched to a gene; V was cut back by 3 bases and J by 12 bases. This CDR3 has 13 residues. The CDR3 protein is CASSFGAGVGQFF. CDR3 nucleotide sequence: TGTGCCAGCAGTTTTGGAGCGGGAGTCGGGCAGTTCTTC.

The chain links TRBV9 to TRBJ1-2; 9 nucleotides line up with TRBD1. CDR3 length equals 16 residues. The germline V gene has CDR1 SGDLS and CDR2 YYNGEE. V trimming: 3 bases; J trimming: 4 bases; junction bases outside the gene matches: 10. CDR3 DNA sequence: TGTGCCAGCAGCGGTGCGGGGACAGGGAAGGCCTATGGCTACACCTTC. Its protein is CASSGAGTGKAYGYTF. The variable domain in full, with the rest retrieved from reference TRBV9 and TRBJ1-2, is DSGVTQTPKHLITATGQRVTLRCSPRSGDLSVYWYQQSLDQGLQFLIQYYNGEERAKGNILERFSAQQFPDLHSELNLSSLELGDSALYFCASSGAGTGKAYGYTFGSGTRLTVV.

There are a few counts of this clone. This chain joins TRBV14 and TRBJ2-1, with 12 nucleotides matching TRBD2. This CDR3 has 16 amino acids. Germline CDR1 reads SGHDN; CDR2 reads FVKESK. Germline trimming cut 2 bases from V and 4 bases from J; bases unmatched to any gene: 3. This chain's CDR3 is CASSQRTSGGYNEQFF. The CDR3 DNA follows: TGTGCCAGCAGCCAACGAACTAGCGGGGGGTACAATGAGCAGTTCTTC.

V usage is TRBV15 and J usage is TRBJ2-1; possibly TRBD2 for D (6 bases). This CDR3 spans 18 amino acids. V was pared by 3 bases and J by 3 bases, with 21 bases between. CDR1 LNHNV and CDR2 YYDKDF come from the germline V gene (reference sequence). The CDR3 here is CATSSYSRPTGDYNEQFF. CDR3 DNA: TGTGCCACCAGCAGTTATTCCAGGCCCACGGGAGACTACAATGAGCAGTTCTTC.